The clone carrying this T cell receptor beta chain was recorded many times. Its antigen is not identified. Every individual TCR cDNA molecule carried its own unique molecular identifier, which allowed correction of PCR and sequencing errors. MiXCR, applied by TCRdb to the 5' RACE reads, yields one record per CDR3 protein. The sample records 100,000 or so distinct CDR3 sequences, roughly 4.5% being singletons. The source of the sample is a study of spatial heterogeneity in lung cancer. Across the whole study: Within raw reads, each unique TCR and UMI combination appeared on average more than ten times. General observations from the study: The number of expanded tumor alpha and beta chains correlated with mutation number.

Stated time point: sample taken at primary tumor resection. The germline V gene has CDR1 MNHNS and CDR2 SASEGT. The CDR3 sequence is 15 residues long. V trimming: 9 bases; J trimming: 6 bases; junction bases outside the gene matches: 11. The rearrangement joins TRBV6-1 to TRBJ2-1; 10 bases are a match to TRBD2. This clonotype was obtained from a male donor with early-stage non-small cell lung cancer. Sequencing was performed on lung tumor tissue, taken at surgery. The CDR3 DNA reads as TGTGCCAGTAAATCTACTAGCGGGAATGTCAATGAGCAGTTCTTC. Encoded protein: CASKSTSGNVNEQFF.